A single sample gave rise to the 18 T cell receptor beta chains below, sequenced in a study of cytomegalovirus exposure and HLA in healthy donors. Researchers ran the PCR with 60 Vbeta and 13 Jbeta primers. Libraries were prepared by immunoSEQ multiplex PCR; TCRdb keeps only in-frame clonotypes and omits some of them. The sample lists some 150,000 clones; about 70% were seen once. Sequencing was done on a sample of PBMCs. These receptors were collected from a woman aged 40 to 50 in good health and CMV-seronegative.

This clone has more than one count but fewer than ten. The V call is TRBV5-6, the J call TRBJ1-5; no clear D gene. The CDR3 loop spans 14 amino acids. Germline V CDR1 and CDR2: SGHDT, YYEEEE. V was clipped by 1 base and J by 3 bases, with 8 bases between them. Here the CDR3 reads CASSLSGANQPQHF. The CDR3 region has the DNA TGTGCCAGCAGCTTGTCGGGTGCCAATCAGCCCCAGCATTTT.

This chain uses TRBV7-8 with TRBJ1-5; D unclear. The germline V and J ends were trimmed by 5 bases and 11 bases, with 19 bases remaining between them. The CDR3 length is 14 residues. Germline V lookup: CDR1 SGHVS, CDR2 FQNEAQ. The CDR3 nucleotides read TGTGCCAGCAGCCTCACTGAGGTTTTCACGACCCAGCATTTT. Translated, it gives CASSLTEVFTTQHF.

CDR3: CASSWEAGTPYEQYF. DNA for the CDR3: TGCGCCAGCAGCTGGGAAGCGGGAACCCCCTACGAGCAGTACTTC. The rearrangement joins TRBV5-1 to TRBJ2-5; TRBD2 matches 7 bases. The tail of the sequence fits TRBJ2-7 better, so the J call may be wrong. There are 15 residues in the CDR3. Looked up from germline, CDR1 is SGHRS and CDR2 is YFSETQ.

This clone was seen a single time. As DNA, the CDR3 is TGTGCCAGCAGTCCTCCTTCGGGGAGGGGGTACGAGCAGTACTTC. As protein: CASSPPSGRGYEQYF. The gene calls are TRBV27 and TRBJ2-7; D may be TRBD2 (7 bases). The germline V gene has CDR1 MNHEY and CDR2 SMNVEV (reference sequence). The length of the CDR3 is 15 residues. V gave up 5 bases and J gave up 4 bases, with 18 bases separating them.

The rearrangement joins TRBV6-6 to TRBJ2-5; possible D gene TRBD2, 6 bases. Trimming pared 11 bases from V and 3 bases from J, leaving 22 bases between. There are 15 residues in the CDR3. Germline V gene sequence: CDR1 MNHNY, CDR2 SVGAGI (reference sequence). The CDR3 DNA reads TGTGCCTGCGGCCCGGGTAGGGGCGGGGAAGAGACCCAGTACTTC. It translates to CACGPGRGGEETQYF.

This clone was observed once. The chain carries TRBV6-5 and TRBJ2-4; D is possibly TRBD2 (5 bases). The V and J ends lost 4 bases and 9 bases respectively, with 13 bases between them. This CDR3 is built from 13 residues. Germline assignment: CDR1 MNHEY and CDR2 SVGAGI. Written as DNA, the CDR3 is TGTGCCAGCAGTTTCGGACTGCCTGGCATTCAGTACTTC. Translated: CASSFGLPGIQYF.

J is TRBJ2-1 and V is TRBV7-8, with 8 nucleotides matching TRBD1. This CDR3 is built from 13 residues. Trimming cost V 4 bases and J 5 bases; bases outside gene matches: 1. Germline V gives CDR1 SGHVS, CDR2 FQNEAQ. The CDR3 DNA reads TGTGCCAGCAGCTCGACAGGGGACAATGAGCAGTTCTTC. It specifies CASSSTGDNEQFF.

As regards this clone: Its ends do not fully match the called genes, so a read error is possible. The CDR3 DNA sequence: TGTTCCAGCAGCTCCCAGGTTTCCGAGCGGCGACTCTCCTACGAGCAGTACTTC. This gives the protein CSSSSQVSERRLSYEQYF. This chain connects TRBV7-9 to TRBJ2-7; D is perhaps TRBD2 (5 bases). Germline V CDR1 and CDR2: SEHNR, FQNEAQ (reference sequence). CDR3 size: 18 residues.

The CDR3 DNA reads TGTGCCAGCAGGTCCAGGACTAGCGGGAAAGTCGGGGAGCTGTTTTTT. Residues: CASRSRTSGKVGELFF. The chain has TRBV11-2 and TRBJ2-2, with 12 positions matching TRBD2. The germline CDR1 and CDR2 sequences are SGHAT and FQNNGV. The J segment lost 7 bases and the V segment lost 6 bases, leaving 9 bases of the junction unmatched. The CDR3 consists of 16 residues.

The CDR3, as DNA: TGCGCCAGCAGCTTGGGCCTAGCGGACTACACAGATACGCAGTATTTT. This gives the protein CASSLGLADYTDTQYF. V usage is TRBV5-1 and J usage is TRBJ2-3, with 7 bases matching TRBD2. Germline CDR1 and CDR2: SGHRS and YFSETQ. This CDR3 is 16 amino acids long. J was trimmed by 2 bases and V by 0 bases; bases with no gene match: 6. The variable domain in full, with the rest retrieved from reference TRBV5-1 and TRBJ2-3, is KAGVTQTPRYLIKTRGQQVTLSCSPISGHRSVSWYQQTPGQGLQFLFEYFSETQRNKGNFPGRFSGRQFSNSRSEMNVSTLELGDSALYLCASSLGLADYTDTQYFGPGTRLTVL.

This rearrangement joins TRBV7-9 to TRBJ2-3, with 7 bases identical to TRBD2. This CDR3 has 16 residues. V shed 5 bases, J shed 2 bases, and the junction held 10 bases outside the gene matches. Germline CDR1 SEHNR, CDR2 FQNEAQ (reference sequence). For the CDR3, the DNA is TGTGCCAGCAGCAACCCTACGCGGGGGTACACAGATACGCAGTATTTT. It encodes CASSNPTRGYTDTQYF.

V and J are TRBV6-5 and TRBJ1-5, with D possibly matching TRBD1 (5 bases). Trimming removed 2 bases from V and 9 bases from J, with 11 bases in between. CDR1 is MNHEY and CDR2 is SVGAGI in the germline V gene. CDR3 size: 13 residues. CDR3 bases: TGTGCCAGCAGTTACGACAGCTTCCGGCCCCAGCATTTT. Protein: CASSYDSFRPQHF.

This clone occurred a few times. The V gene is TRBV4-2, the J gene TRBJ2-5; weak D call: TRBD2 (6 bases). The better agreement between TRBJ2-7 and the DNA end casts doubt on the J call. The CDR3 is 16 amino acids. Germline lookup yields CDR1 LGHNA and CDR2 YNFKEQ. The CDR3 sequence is CASSQDRPGTSYEQYF. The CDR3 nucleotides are TGTGCCAGCAGCCAAGATCGCCCAGGGACTTCCTACGAGCAGTACTTC.

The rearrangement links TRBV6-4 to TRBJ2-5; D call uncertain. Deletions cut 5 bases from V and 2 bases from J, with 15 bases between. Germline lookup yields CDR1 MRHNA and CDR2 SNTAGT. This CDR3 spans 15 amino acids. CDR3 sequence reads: CASSHDFPTQETQYF. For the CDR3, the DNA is TGTGCCAGCAGTCACGACTTCCCCACGCAAGAGACCCAGTACTTC.

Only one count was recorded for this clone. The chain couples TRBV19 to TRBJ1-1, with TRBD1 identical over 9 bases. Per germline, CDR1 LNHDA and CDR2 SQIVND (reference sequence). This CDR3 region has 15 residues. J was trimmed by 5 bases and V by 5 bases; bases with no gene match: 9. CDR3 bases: TGTGCCAGTAGTGAGGACAGGGGATGGTTAACTGAAGCTTTCTTT. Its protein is CASSEDRGWLTEAFF.

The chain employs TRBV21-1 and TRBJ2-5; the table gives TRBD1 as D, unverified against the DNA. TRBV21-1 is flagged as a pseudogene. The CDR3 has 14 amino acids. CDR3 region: CASSKGTDTETQYF. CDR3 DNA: TGTGCCAGCAGCAAAGGGACGGACACAGAGACCCAGTACTTC.

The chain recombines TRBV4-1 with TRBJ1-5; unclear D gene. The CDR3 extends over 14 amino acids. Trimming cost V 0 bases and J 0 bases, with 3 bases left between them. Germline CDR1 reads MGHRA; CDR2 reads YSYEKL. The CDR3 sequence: CASSQDHSNQPQHF. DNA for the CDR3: TGCGCCAGCAGCCAAGATCATAGCAATCAGCCCCAGCATTTT.

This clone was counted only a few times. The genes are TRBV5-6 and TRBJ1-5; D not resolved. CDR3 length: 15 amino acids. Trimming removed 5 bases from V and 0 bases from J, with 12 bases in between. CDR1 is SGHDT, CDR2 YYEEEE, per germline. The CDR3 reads CASSSKVTSNQPQHF. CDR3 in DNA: TGTGCCAGCAGTTCTAAAGTCACTAGCAATCAGCCCCAGCATTTT.